A selection of T cell receptor beta chains follows, all from one sample in a study of T-cell reconstitution after alpha-beta-depleted transplantation in children. TCRdb analysed the PCR reads with MiXCR anew, one entry per CDR3 protein. The table records about 870,000 distinct CDR3 sequences, 15% to 20% of them present only once. The material was PBMCs, mostly from graft donor cells, obtained 360 days after TCRalphabeta/CD19-depleted stem cell transplant. The receptors here all came from a male patient between 10 and 17 years old who had a stem cell transplant for acute lymphoblastic leukemia, so the T cells may come from the graft donor. CDR3s include the opening cysteine and the closing phenylalanine or tryptophan. D genes are given only for firm matches. Only part of the rows carry a size: once, few, many, or a class if the clone is expanded.

d_call j_call v_call clone_size cdr3_aa cdr3_nt
TRBD1 TRBJ2-7 TRBV29-1 few CSVPTPGQGSLEQYF TGCAGCGTTCCAACCCCGGGACAGGGCTCTCTGGAGCAGTACTTC
TRBD2 TRBJ2-1 TRBV20-1 few CSAQTSEAYNEQFF TGCAGTGCACAGACTAGCGAAGCCTACAATGAGCAGTTCTTC
NA TRBJ1-1 TRBV5-5 many CASSFLGVSGEAFF TGTGCCAGCAGCTTCCTGGGAGTAAGTGGTGAAGCTTTCTTT
NA TRBJ2-7 TRBV29-1 few CSVGWGSLPSYEQYF TGCAGCGTTGGGTGGGGGTCGCTCCCATCCTACGAGCAGTACTTC
NA TRBJ2-3 TRBV4-1 few CASSQETRLFDTQYF TGCGCCAGCAGCCAAGAGACGAGACTCTTCGATACGCAGTATTTT
NA TRBJ2-7 TRBV27 few CASSLRTAGLPQQYF TGTGCCAGCAGTTTAAGGACAGCGGGATTACCGCAGCAGTACTTC
TRBD2 TRBJ2-1 TRBV7-2 many CASSPTSGYYNEQFF TGTGCCAGCAGCCCGACTAGCGGCTACTACAATGAGCAGTTCTTC
NA TRBJ2-1 TRBV4-1 many CASSQRRLTEQFF TGCGCCAGCAGCCAAAGACGCCTGACCGAGCAGTTCTTC
TRBD2 TRBJ2-5 TRBV3-1 few CASFPMGFSGLNQETQYF TGTGCCAGCTTCCCTATGGGGTTTAGCGGGTTGAATCAAGAGACCCAGTACTTC
NA TRBJ2-5 TRBV7-9 few CASSPPRGSSQETQYF TGTGCCAGCAGCCCCCCGCGGGGATCGAGCCAAGAGACCCAGTACTTC
TRBD2 TRBJ2-7 TRBV15 few CATGTPGTRSRHEQYF TGTGCCACCGGGACACCCGGGACTAGATCGCGGCACGAGCAGTACTTC
NA TRBJ2-7 TRBV7-6 NA CASSLSPAGGTAYEQYF TGTGCCAGCAGCTTATCTCCCGCAGGGGGGACAGCGTACGAGCAGTACTTC
NA TRBJ2-4 TRBV7-2 many CASSFGGYIQYF TGTGCCAGCAGCTTTGGCGGTTACATTCAGTACTTC
TRBD2 TRBJ2-5 TRBV20-1 NA CSATDPGTSGTETQYF TGCAGTGCAACGGACCCGGGGACTAGCGGGACAGAGACCCAGTACTTC
TRBD2 TRBJ2-5 TRBV3-1 NA CASSHRGSGRSQETQYF TGTGCCAGCAGCCATAGGGGTAGCGGGAGAAGTCAAGAGACCCAGTACTTC
NA TRBJ2-1 TRBV7-9 few CASSIPGLYNEQFF TGTGCCAGCAGCATCCCAGGACTGTACAATGAGCAGTTCTTC
TRBD1 TRBJ1-5 TRBV19 NA CASSIPQGGQPQHF TGTGCCAGTAGTATTCCACAGGGGGGGCAGCCCCAGCATTTT
TRBD1 TRBJ2-7 TRBV5-1 few CASSSTTRGRGEQYF TGCGCCAGCAGCTCCACTACCAGGGGGCGAGGCGAGCAGTACTTC
NA TRBJ1-1 TRBV12-3/TRBV12-4 many CASRGTPGKGMNTEAFF TGTGCCAGCCGGGGGACCCCCGGGAAGGGCATGAACACTGAAGCTTTCTTT
NA TRBJ2-1 TRBV5-1 NA CASSSLRYNEQFF TGCGCCAGCAGTTCCTTGCGGTACAATGAGCAGTTCTTC
TRBD2 TRBJ2-7 TRBV12-3/TRBV12-4 NA CASSGEIGSGSSYEQYF TGTGCCAGCAGTGGGGAAATTGGTAGCGGGAGTTCCTACGAGCAGTACTTC
NA TRBJ1-6 TRBV25-1 few CASSPRVYSPLHF TGTGCCAGCAGTCCCAGGGTTTATTCACCCCTCCACTTT
TRBD2 TRBJ2-1 TRBV7-6 many CASSLKREGYNEQFF TGTGCCAGCAGCTTAAAGAGGGAGGGATACAATGAGCAGTTCTTC
NA TRBJ2-1 TRBV4-1 NA CASSQVLSEGGEQFF TGCGCCAGCAGCCAAGTACTTTCCGAGGGGGGTGAGCAGTTCTTC
NA TRBJ1-2 TRBV12-5 NA CASGFGVLYGYTF TGTGCTAGTGGTTTTGGGGTACTCTATGGCTACACCTTC
TRBD2 TRBJ2-4 TRBV20-1 many CSARGPAGAPQNIQYF TGCAGTGCTCGAGGGCCAGCGGGAGCCCCTCAGAACATTCAGTACTTC
TRBD2 TRBJ2-1 TRBV3-1 few CASTQGAGTSAANEQFF TGTGCCAGCACCCAAGGAGCCGGGACTAGCGCGGCGAATGAGCAGTTCTTC
NA TRBJ2-3 TRBV7-9 NA CATHSPDYPANTQYF TGTGCCACCCACTCCCCGGACTACCCGGCGAATACGCAGTATTTT
TRBD2 TRBJ2-2 TRBV4-3 few CASSQRRDRTSGWAGELFF TGCGCCAGCAGCCAACGGCGGGACAGGACTAGCGGGTGGGCCGGGGAGCTGTTTTTT
NA TRBJ1-5 TRBV7-8 few CASSSDRPGPQVWPQHF TGTGCCAGCAGCTCCGATAGGCCGGGGCCCCAGGTCTGGCCCCAGCATTTT
NA TRBJ1-2 TRBV5-4 many CASSLVGSLGGYTF TGTGCCAGCAGCTTGGTCGGCTCCTTGGGTGGCTACACCTTC
NA TRBJ2-7 TRBV12-3/TRBV12-4 NA CASRQGHQDEQYF TGTGCCAGCAGACAGGGACATCAGGACGAGCAGTACTTC
NA TRBJ2-1 TRBV27 NA CASSHYGNEQFF TGTGCCAGCAGCCATTACGGGAATGAGCAGTTCTTC
NA TRBJ2-1 TRBV12-5 NA CASGRATTLINEQFF TGTGCTAGTGGCCGAGCTACCACCCTAATCAATGAGCAGTTCTTC
TRBD1 TRBJ2-7 TRBV30 NA CAWRGQGKVYEQYF TGTGCCTGGAGAGGACAGGGAAAGGTCTACGAGCAGTACTTC
TRBD2 TRBJ2-4 TRBV7-8 NA CASSPVRLAGVLEAKNIQYF TGTGCCAGCAGCCCCGTCAGACTAGCGGGAGTGTTAGAAGCCAAAAACATTCAGTACTTC
NA TRBJ2-5 TRBV25-1 NA CASSEGTGETQYF TGTGCCAGCAGTGAGGGAACAGGAGAGACCCAGTACTTC
NA TRBJ2-7 TRBV29-1 few CSVEGGRSDEQYF TGCAGCGTTGAGGGGGGGCGTTCTGACGAGCAGTACTTC
NA TRBJ2-4 TRBV7-2 few CASSLAAAKNIQYF TGTGCCAGCAGCTTAGCTGCAGCCAAAAACATTCAGTACTTC
NA TRBJ2-7 TRBV12-3/TRBV12-4 NA CASSLMARPPYEQYF TGTGCCAGCAGTTTGATGGCGCGTCCCCCCTACGAGCAGTACTTC
TRBD2 TRBJ2-7 TRBV4-2 many CASSQDRASGSSYEQYF TGTGCCAGCAGCCAAGATCGCGCTAGCGGGAGTTCCTACGAGCAGTACTTC
NA TRBJ1-2 TRBV12-3/TRBV12-4 many CASSFRRQTYTF TGTGCCAGCAGTTTTCGGAGGCAGACCTACACCTTC
NA TRBJ2-2 TRBV5-1 NA CASSFKRNTGELFF TGCGCCAGCAGCTTTAAGAGGAACACCGGGGAGCTGTTTTTT
TRBD2 TRBJ2-2 TRBV11-2 NA CASSASGLTNTGELFF TGTGCCAGCAGCGCCTCGGGACTAACAAACACCGGGGAGCTGTTTTTT
TRBD1 TRBJ1-2 TRBV12-3/TRBV12-4 NA CASSDRDSLTFYGYTF TGTGCCAGCAGTGACCGGGACAGCCTAACATTCTATGGCTACACCTTC
NA TRBJ1-1 TRBV5-1 NA CASSSKYSGTSGVDTEAFF TGCGCCAGCAGCTCGAAATATTCGGGCACCTCCGGCGTGGACACTGAAGCTTTCTTT
TRBD2 TRBJ2-7 TRBV9 few CASSLGSGSKFYEQYF TGTGCCAGCAGCCTAGGTAGCGGGAGTAAGTTCTACGAGCAGTACTTC
NA TRBJ2-1 TRBV4-1 few CASSQEGPGSPRDEQFF TGCGCCAGCAGCCAAGAGGGACCCGGGTCCCCCAGGGATGAGCAGTTCTTC
NA TRBJ2-5 TRBV5-1 NA CASSLGHPEETQYF TGCGCCAGCAGCCTCGGACACCCCGAAGAGACCCAGTACTTC
NA TRBJ1-5 TRBV5-8 few CASSLSTIAQHF TGTGCCAGCAGCTTAAGCACCATAGCCCAGCATTTT
TRBD2 TRBJ2-1 TRBV5-1 few CASTVAGAYNEQFF TGCGCCAGCACAGTAGCGGGAGCCTACAATGAGCAGTTCTTC
NA TRBJ2-7 TRBV29-1 NA CSVEVGDYLEQYF TGCAGCGTTGAAGTGGGGGATTATCTCGAGCAGTACTTC
NA TRBJ2-5 TRBV4-1 NA CASSLQGWRAGETQYF TGCGCCAGCAGCCTACAGGGCTGGAGGGCCGGTGAGACCCAGTACTTC
NA TRBJ1-5 TRBV6-1 NA CASTGVRSRNQPQHF TGTGCCAGCACTGGGGTTCGCAGTCGCAATCAGCCCCAGCATTTT
TRBD1 TRBJ1-1 TRBV6-5 NA CASSYRQGATEAFF TGTGCCAGCAGTTATCGGCAGGGGGCGACTGAAGCTTTCTTT